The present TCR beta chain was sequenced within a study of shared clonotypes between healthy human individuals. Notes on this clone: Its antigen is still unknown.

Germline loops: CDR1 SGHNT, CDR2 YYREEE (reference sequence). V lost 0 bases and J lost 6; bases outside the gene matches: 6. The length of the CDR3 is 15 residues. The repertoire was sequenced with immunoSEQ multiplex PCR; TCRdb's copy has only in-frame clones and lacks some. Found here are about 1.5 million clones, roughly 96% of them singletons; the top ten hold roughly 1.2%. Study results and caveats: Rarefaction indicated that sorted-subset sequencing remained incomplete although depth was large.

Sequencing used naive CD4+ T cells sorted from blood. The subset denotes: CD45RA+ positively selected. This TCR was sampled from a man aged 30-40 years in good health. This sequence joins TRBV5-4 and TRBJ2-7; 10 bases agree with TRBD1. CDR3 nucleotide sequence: TGTGCCAGCAGCTTGGAAAGGACAGGGGGACGCGAGCAGTACTTC. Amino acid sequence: CASSLERTGGREQYF.